This TCR beta chain appears in the sequencing data of a study of cytomegalovirus exposure and HLA in healthy donors. Absent from the records is this donor's CMV serostatus. Concerning this clone itself: What it binds is unknown.

The PCR contained 60 Vbeta and 13 Jbeta primers. Using immunoSEQ multiplex PCR, the repertoire was profiled, and TCRdb retains in-frame clones only, with some absent. Among approximately 97,000 clones, around 63% were seen once, and the ten largest hold over 4%. Study findings and constraints: DRB1 had the most TCR associations and HLA-C the fewest, a later analysis found, with rates varying by HLA locus. In an earlier analysis, about 87% or about 30%: the productive usage of most TCR beta V segments.

The sequence was collected from a human donor in good health. Sequencing input: PBMCs.

CDR3 region: CASSPRDGYEQYF. The CDR3 nucleotides are TGTGCCAGCAGTCCGCGGGATGGGTACGAGCAGTACTTC. This rearrangement joins TRBV6-5 to TRBJ2-7; D might be TRBD2 (6 bases). V lost 5 bases and J lost 4, with 12 bases in between. The CDR3 is 13 amino acids. The germline gives CDR1 MNHEY, CDR2 SVGAGI.